This entry is about one TCR beta chain. The source of the sample is a study of blood T cell repertoires in COVID-19. As for the study in general: COVID-19 samples, acute and convalescent, were from the United States, Italy and Spain. The cDNA or gDNA used as material had been derived from T cells, B-cell-depleted T cells, or PBMCs.

From germline, CDR1 is ENHRY and CDR2 SYGVKD. The CDR3 extends over 11 amino acids. V trimming: 10 bases; J trimming: 2 bases; junction bases outside the gene matches: 2. The authors' processing: Counts of nucleated cells, estimated from reference gene primer amplification, were obtained. Clones were sequenced by immunoSEQ multiplex PCR, and TCRdb holds only the in-frame ones, with some missing. V and J calls and clone size are given by that table; D and trimming were obtained from the DNA. The sample holds some 30,000 clones, roughly nine tenths seen once. This TCR was recovered from a man in his sixties with active COVID-19. The sequenced sample was peripheral blood. This sequence joins TRBV10-3 and TRBJ2-7; the match to TRBD1 covers 7 bases. The CDR3: CATGQPYEQYF. The DNA of the CDR3 is TGTGCCACGGGACAGCCCTACGAGCAGTACTTC.